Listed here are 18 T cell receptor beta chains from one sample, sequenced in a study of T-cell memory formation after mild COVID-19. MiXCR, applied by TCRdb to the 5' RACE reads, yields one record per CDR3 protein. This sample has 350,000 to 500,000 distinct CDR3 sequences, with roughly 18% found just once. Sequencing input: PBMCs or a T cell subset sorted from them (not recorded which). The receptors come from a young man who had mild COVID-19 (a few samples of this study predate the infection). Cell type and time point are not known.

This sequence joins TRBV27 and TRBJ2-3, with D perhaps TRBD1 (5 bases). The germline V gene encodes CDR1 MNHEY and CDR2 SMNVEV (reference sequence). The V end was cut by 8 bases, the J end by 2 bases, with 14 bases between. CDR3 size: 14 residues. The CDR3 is CASSNRQPTDTQYF. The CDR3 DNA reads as TGTGCCAGCTCGAACCGACAGCCCACAGATACGCAGTATTTT.

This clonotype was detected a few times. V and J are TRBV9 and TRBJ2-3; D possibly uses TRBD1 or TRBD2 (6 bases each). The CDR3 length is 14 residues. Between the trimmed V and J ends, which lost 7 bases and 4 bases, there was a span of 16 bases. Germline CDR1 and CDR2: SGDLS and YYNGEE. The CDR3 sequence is CASGLGGPSDTQYF. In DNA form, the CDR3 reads TGTGCCAGCGGCTTGGGGGGCCCGTCAGATACGCAGTATTTT.

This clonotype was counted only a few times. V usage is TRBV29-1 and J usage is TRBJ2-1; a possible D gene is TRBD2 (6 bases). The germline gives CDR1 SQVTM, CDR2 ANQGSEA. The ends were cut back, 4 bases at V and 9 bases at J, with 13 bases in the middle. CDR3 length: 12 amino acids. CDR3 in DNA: TGCAGCGTTGGTGGGGGGATTGCTGAGCAGTTCTTC. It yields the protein CSVGGGIAEQFF.

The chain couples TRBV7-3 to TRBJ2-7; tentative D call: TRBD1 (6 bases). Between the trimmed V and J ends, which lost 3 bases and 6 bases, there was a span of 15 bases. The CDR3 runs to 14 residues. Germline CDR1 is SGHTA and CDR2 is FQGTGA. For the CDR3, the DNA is TGTGCCAGCAGCTTGACAGGCTCTGAGGGCGAGCAGTACTTC. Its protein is CASSLTGSEGEQYF.

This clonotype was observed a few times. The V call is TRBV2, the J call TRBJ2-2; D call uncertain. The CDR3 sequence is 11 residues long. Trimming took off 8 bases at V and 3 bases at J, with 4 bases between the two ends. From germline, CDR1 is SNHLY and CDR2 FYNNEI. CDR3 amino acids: CASLYTGELFF. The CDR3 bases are TGTGCCAGCTTATACACCGGGGAGCTGTTTTTT.

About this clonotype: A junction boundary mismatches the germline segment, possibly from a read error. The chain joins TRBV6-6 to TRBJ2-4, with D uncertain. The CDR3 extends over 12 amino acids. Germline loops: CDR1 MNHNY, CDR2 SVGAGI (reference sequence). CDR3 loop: CASTYSQNIQYF. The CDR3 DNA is TGTGCCAGCACTTACAGCCAAAACATTCAGTACTTC.

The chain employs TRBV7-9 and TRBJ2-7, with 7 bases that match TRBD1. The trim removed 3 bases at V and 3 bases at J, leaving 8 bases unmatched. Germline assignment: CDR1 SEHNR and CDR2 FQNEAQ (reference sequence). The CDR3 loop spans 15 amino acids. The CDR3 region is CASSFPRDRVYEQYF. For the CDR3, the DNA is TGTGCCAGCAGCTTTCCCCGGGACAGAGTCTACGAGCAGTACTTC.

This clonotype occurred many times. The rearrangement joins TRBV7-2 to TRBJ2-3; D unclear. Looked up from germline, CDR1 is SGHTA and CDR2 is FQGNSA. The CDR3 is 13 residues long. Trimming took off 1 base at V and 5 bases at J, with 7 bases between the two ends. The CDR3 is CASSLDIRDTQYF. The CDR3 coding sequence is TGTGCCAGCAGCTTAGATATTAGAGATACGCAGTATTTT.

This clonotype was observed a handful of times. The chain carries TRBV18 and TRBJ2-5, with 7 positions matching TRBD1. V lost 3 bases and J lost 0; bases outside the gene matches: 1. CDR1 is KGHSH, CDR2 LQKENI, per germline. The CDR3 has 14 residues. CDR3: CASSPGQNQETQYF. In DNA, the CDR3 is TGTGCCAGCTCACCGGGACAGAACCAAGAGACCCAGTACTTC.

CDR3 nucleotide sequence: TGTGCCAGCAGCCCTCAGACAGGGGAGGTGGACGAGCAGTACTTC. Its protein is CASSPQTGEVDEQYF. The chain has TRBV9 and TRBJ2-7; 8 bases fit TRBD1. Germline V lookup: CDR1 SGDLS, CDR2 YYNGEE. The CDR3 runs 15 residues. V shed 4 bases and J 5 bases; nucleotides not matched to a gene: 11. The entire variable domain, with the rest obtained from reference TRBV9 and TRBJ2-7, is as follows: DSGVTQTPKHLITATGQRVTLRCSPRSGDLSVYWYQQSLDQGLQFLIQYYNGEERAKGNILERFSAQQFPDLHSELNLSSLELGDSALYFCASSPQTGEVDEQYFGPGTRLTVT.

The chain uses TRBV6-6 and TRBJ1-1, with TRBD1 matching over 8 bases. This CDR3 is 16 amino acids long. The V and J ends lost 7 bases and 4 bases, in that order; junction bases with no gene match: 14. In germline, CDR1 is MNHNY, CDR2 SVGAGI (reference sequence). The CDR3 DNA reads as TGTGCCAGCAATCAGGGGGCGGGGACCAGGGGCACTGAAGCTTTCTTT. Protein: CASNQGAGTRGTEAFF.

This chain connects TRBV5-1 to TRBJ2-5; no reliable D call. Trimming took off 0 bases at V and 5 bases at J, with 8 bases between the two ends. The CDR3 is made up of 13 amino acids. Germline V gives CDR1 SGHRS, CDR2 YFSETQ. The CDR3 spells CASSLGVEETQYF. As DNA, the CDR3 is TGCGCCAGCAGCTTGGGAGTGGAGGAGACCCAGTACTTC.

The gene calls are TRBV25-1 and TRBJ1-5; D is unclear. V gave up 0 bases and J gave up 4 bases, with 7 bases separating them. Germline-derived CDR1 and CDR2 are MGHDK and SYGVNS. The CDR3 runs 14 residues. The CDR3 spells CASSEYVENQPQHF. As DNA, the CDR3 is TGTGCCAGCAGTGAATACGTAGAAAATCAGCCCCAGCATTTT.

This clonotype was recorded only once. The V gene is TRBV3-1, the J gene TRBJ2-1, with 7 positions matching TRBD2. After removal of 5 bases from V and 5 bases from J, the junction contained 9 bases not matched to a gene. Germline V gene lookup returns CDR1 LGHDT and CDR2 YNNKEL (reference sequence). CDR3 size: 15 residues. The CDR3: CASSAQGGGNNEQFF. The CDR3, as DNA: TGTGCCAGCAGCGCCCAGGGCGGGGGTAACAATGAGCAGTTCTTC.

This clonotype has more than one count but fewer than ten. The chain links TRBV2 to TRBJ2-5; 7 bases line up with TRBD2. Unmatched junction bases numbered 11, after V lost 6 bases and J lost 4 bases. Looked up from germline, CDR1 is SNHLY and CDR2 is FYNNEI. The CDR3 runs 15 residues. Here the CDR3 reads CASSTSARGGETQYF. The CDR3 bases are TGTGCCAGCAGCACTAGCGCTAGGGGAGGAGAGACCCAGTACTTC. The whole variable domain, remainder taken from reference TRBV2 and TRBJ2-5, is EPEVTQTPSHQVTQMGQEVILRCVPISNHLYFYWYRQILGQKVEFLVSFYNNEISEKSEIFDDQFSVERPDGSNFTLKIRSTKLEDSAMYFCASSTSARGGETQYFGPGTRLLVL.

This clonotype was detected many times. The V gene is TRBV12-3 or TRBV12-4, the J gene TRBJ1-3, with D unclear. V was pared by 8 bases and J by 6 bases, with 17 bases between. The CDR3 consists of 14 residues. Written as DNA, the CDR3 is TGTGCCAGCTCGGAGACCTGGACGGAAAACACCATATATTTT. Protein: CASSETWTENTIYF.

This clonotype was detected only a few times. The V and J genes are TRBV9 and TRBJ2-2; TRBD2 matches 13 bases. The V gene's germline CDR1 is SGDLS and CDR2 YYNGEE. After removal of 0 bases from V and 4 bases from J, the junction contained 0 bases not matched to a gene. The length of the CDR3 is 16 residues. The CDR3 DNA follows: TGTGCCAGCAGCGTAGGACTAGCGGGGGGCACCGGGGAGCTGTTTTTT. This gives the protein CASSVGLAGGTGELFF. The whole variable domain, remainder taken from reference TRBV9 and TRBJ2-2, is DSGVTQTPKHLITATGQRVTLRCSPRSGDLSVYWYQQSLDQGLQFLIQYYNGEERAKGNILERFSAQQFPDLHSELNLSSLELGDSALYFCASSVGLAGGTGELFFGEGSRLTVL.

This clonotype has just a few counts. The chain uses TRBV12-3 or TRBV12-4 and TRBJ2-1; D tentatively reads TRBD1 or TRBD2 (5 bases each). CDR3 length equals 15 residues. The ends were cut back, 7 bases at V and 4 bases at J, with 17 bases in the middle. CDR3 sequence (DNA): TGTGCCAGCATCGTGACGGGGCTAGCTTACAATGAGCAGTTCTTC. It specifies CASIVTGLAYNEQFF.